A single sample gave rise to the 30 T cell receptor beta chains below, sequenced in a study of a mutant IDH1 vaccine in newly diagnosed glioma. The time point here: week 35, safety follow-up. All doses held 300 ug of mutant IDH1 20-mer peptide, with topical imiquimod. No cognate antigen is known for these TCRs. Sequenced by immunoSEQ multiplex PCR; TCRdb stores in-frame clones only, minus some. The table records 30,000 to 40,000 clones, just under 80% of them present only once. The sequencing here drew on PBMCs, taken from a glioma patient whose treatment included an IDH1 peptide vaccine. The origin of the receptors is a man aged 35-49 years with glioma. Some clones in this sample may be carry-over from other donors' samples.

The chain carries TRBV28 and TRBJ1-3; D not resolved. Germline values: CDR1 MDHEN, CDR2 SYDVKM. The CDR3 is 17 amino acids. V lost 2 bases and J lost 4, with 18 bases in between. This CDR3 is CASSLRRPYKGGNTIYF. The CDR3 DNA sequence: TGTGCCAGCAGTTTACGCCGGCCTTACAAGGGAGGAAACACCATATATTTT.

The chain joins TRBV4-1 to TRBJ2-3, with D uncertain. V gave up 0 bases and J gave up 1 base, with 11 bases separating them. The CDR3 totals 16 residues. The germline CDR1 and CDR2 sequences are MGHRA and YSYEKL. CDR3 residues: CASSQDRTGGTDTQYF. In nucleotides, the CDR3 is TGCGCCAGCAGCCAAGATCGAACGGGCGGCACAGATACGCAGTATTTT.

The V call is TRBV2, the J call TRBJ2-5; 7 nucleotides match TRBD2. CDR3 length: 13 amino acids. Germline-derived CDR1 and CDR2 are SNHLY and FYNNEI. Losses at the gene ends were 7 bases for V and 4 bases for J; bases not matched to a gene: 6. The CDR3: CASKAGSGETQYF. For the CDR3, the DNA is TGTGCCAGCAAAGCGGGGTCCGGAGAGACCCAGTACTTC.

The V gene is TRBV10-2, the J gene TRBJ1-2; 8 bases are shared with TRBD1. The germline gives CDR1 WSHSY, CDR2 SAAADI. The CDR3 totals 14 residues. With V trimmed by 6 bases and J by 7 bases, 10 bases remained unmatched. This CDR3 reads CASSLGQDRSGYTF. CDR3 DNA: TGCGCCAGCAGCCTGGGACAGGACCGATCTGGCTACACCTTC.

In DNA, the CDR3 is TGTGCTAGTGGCTTAGACTTACCCGAAGCTTTCTTT. Amino acid sequence: CASGLDLPEAFF. The rearrangement joins TRBV12-5 to TRBJ1-1; D is uncertain. The CDR3 is 12 amino acids. V lost 6 bases and J lost 8, with 13 bases in between. Germline V gene sequence: CDR1 LGHNT, CDR2 FRNRAP.

The chain recombines TRBV4-1 with TRBJ1-4; D is uncertain. The ends were cut back, 5 bases at V and 5 bases at J, with 9 bases in the middle. The CDR3 sequence is 13 residues long. CDR1 MGHRA and CDR2 YSYEKL come from the germline V gene. DNA for the CDR3: TGCGCCAGCAGCAACCCCCGAAATGAAAAACTGTTTTTT. Its protein is CASSNPRNEKLFF.

The J gene is TRBJ2-2, the V gene TRBV4-2; D is perhaps TRBD2 (6 bases). The CDR3 runs to 16 residues. Germline CDR1 LGHNA, CDR2 YNFKEQ. V was pared by 1 base and J by 1 base, with 10 bases between. The CDR3 nucleotides read TGTGCCAGCAGCCAAGCGGGGACTCAGAACACCGGGGAGCTGTTTTTT. The encoded protein is CASSQAGTQNTGELFF.

The V and J genes are TRBV5-1 and TRBJ1-6; no clear D. The CDR3 sequence is 14 residues long. V shed 0 bases and J shed 1 base, with 2 bases lying between them. Germline CDR1 and CDR2: SGHRS and YFSETQ. This CDR3 reads CASSLGSYNSPLHF. CDR3 nucleotides: TGCGCCAGCAGCTTGGGGTCCTATAATTCACCCCTCCACTTT.

The chain is built from TRBV6-1 and TRBJ1-1; 9 bases match TRBD1. Germline CDR1 and CDR2: MNHNS and SASEGT. CDR3 length: 14 amino acids. With 8 bases clipped from V and 4 bases from J, the junction kept 8 bases outside the gene matches. The chain's CDR3 is CASRKDRGGTEAFF. For the CDR3, the DNA is TGTGCCAGCCGGAAGGACAGGGGTGGCACTGAAGCTTTCTTT.

In this sample, this clone turned up once. The chain joins TRBV12-5 to TRBJ1-1; the match to TRBD1 covers 8 bases. This CDR3 is 16 amino acids long. The J segment lost 3 bases and the V segment lost 1 base, leaving 7 bases of the junction unmatched. Germline V lookup: CDR1 LGHNT, CDR2 FRNRAP. The CDR3 region is CASGLGRGLGDTEAFF. The CDR3 bases are TGTGCTAGTGGTTTGGGCAGGGGGCTTGGGGACACTGAAGCTTTCTTT.

J is TRBJ2-1 and V is TRBV6-1; 7 bases agree with TRBD1. Trimming at V came to 6 bases and at J to 6 bases, leaving 5 bases not matched to a gene. This CDR3 is built from 13 residues. CDR1 is MNHNS, CDR2 SASEGT, per germline. The CDR3 coding sequence is TGTGCCAGCAGATCTACAGGGGTCAATGAGCAGTTCTTC. Translated, it gives CASRSTGVNEQFF.

The rearrangement uses TRBV7-8 and TRBJ2-7, with D unresolved. The CDR3 contains 14 residues. The germline gives CDR1 SGHVS, CDR2 FQNEAQ. Trimming shortened V by 2 bases and J by 0 bases, and 8 bases separated the two germline ends. Here the CDR3 DNA reads TGTGCCAGCAGCTTATTCTTGTCCTCCTACGAGCAGTACTTC. Its translation: CASSLFLSSYEQYF.

V and J are TRBV15 and TRBJ2-7; D call uncertain. The V end lost 5 bases, the J end lost 0 bases, and 14 bases lay between the germline ends. Per the germline V gene, CDR1 is LNHNV and CDR2 is YYDKDF (reference sequence). This CDR3 region has 15 residues. CDR3 loop: CATSPTGLSSYEQYF. Here the CDR3 DNA reads TGTGCCACCAGCCCGACGGGCCTGAGCTCCTACGAGCAGTACTTC.

This clone occurred once. The chain combines TRBV19 with TRBJ2-7; the match to TRBD2 covers 7 bases. The junction had 3 bases not matched to a gene; V was cut back by 4 bases and J by 0 bases. This CDR3 contains 14 residues. CDR1 LNHDA and CDR2 SQIVND come from the germline V gene (reference sequence). CDR3 in DNA: TGTGCCAGTAGTACGAGCGGGAACTCCTACGAGCAGTACTTC. As protein: CASSTSGNSYEQYF.

This clone was counted once. The V and J genes are TRBV14 and TRBJ2-5; D is uncertain. The CDR3 length is 16 residues. Germline V gene data show CDR1 as SGHDN and CDR2 as FVKESK. V dropped 0 bases and J dropped 5 bases, with 16 bases sitting between them. Written as DNA, the CDR3 is TGTGCCAGCAGCCAAGAGAAAGGGCGGCTTTGGGAGACCCAGTACTTC. Translating gives CASSQEKGRLWETQYF. The whole variable domain, remainder taken from reference TRBV14 and TRBJ2-5, is EAGVTQFPSHSVIEKGQTVTLRCDPISGHDNLYWYRRVMGKEIKFLLHFVKESKQDESGMPNNRFLAERTGGTYSTLKVQPAELEDSGVYFCASSQEKGRLWETQYFGPGTRLLVL.

This clone was observed a handful of times. This rearrangement joins TRBV9 to TRBJ1-1; no reliable D call. V dropped 3 bases and J dropped 4 bases, with 10 bases sitting between them. The CDR3 runs to 13 residues. Per the germline V gene, CDR1 is SGDLS and CDR2 is YYNGEE. CDR3 DNA: TGTGCCAGCAGCGCCGCCTTGGGCACTGAAGCTTTCTTT. Translated: CASSAALGTEAFF.

The chain carries TRBV6-1 and TRBJ1-1; D is unclear. Germline loops: CDR1 MNHNS, CDR2 SASEGT. The V end lost 7 bases, the J end lost 3 bases, and 6 bases lay between the germline ends. The length of the CDR3 is 11 residues. The CDR3 protein is CASTIYTEAFF. DNA for the CDR3: TGTGCCAGCACAATTTACACTGAAGCTTTCTTT.

The rearrangement uses TRBV18 and TRBJ1-1, with 8 nucleotides matching TRBD1. Germline V gene lookup returns CDR1 KGHSH and CDR2 LQKENI. The CDR3 sequence is 16 residues long. V lost 3 bases and J lost 6; bases outside the gene matches: 12. The CDR3 sequence: CASSPRAGQGGAEAFF. For the CDR3, the DNA is TGTGCCAGCTCACCCCGTGCTGGACAGGGAGGTGCTGAAGCTTTCTTT.

The chain joins TRBV6-1 to TRBJ1-1; D gene unclear. The ends were cut back, 7 bases at V and 0 bases at J, with 6 bases in the middle. Germline CDR1 MNHNS, CDR2 SASEGT. The CDR3 sequence is 12 residues long. In DNA, the CDR3 is TGTGCCAGCACTCAGTTGAACACTGAAGCTTTCTTT. Protein product: CASTQLNTEAFF.

The chain has TRBV2 and TRBJ2-3, with 10 bases lining up with TRBD2. Germline loops: CDR1 SNHLY, CDR2 FYNNEI. The V segment lost 11 bases and the J segment 2 bases; nucleotides outside the gene matches: 10. The CDR3 is 15 amino acids. CDR3 region: CACPGSGGSTDTQYF. The DNA of the CDR3 is TGTGCCTGTCCGGGTAGCGGGGGGTCCACAGATACGCAGTATTTT.

This clone was recorded only once. At one end, the junction sequence differs from germline, possibly due to a read error. V is TRBV7-7 and J is TRBJ1-1; D gene ambiguous. The CDR3 length is 13 residues. Germline-derived CDR1 and CDR2 are SSHAT and FNYEAQ (reference sequence). The CDR3 spells CASSLNGNTEAFF. The CDR3 bases are TGTGCTAGCAGCTTAAACGGGAACACTGAAGCTTTCTTT.

V and J are TRBV19 and TRBJ1-2, with 8 nucleotides matching TRBD1. From germline, CDR1 is LNHDA and CDR2 SQIVND (reference sequence). This CDR3 is 14 amino acids long. V dropped 3 bases and J dropped 8; count of bases not matched to a gene: 8. CDR3 DNA sequence: TGTGCCAGTAGTATTGGCGGGACAGGTGACGGCTACACCTTC. The encoded protein is CASSIGGTGDGYTF.

The V gene is TRBV7-9, the J gene TRBJ2-1; 10 bases agree with TRBD2. After removal of 4 bases from V and 9 bases from J, the junction contained 9 bases not matched to a gene. In germline, CDR1 is SEHNR, CDR2 FQNEAQ (reference sequence). The CDR3 consists of 15 residues. This chain's CDR3 is CASSSTSGGVIEQFF. DNA for the CDR3: TGTGCCAGCAGCTCGACCAGCGGGGGGGTTATTGAGCAGTTCTTC.

The chain links TRBV5-4 to TRBJ2-5; 11 bases align to TRBD1. From germline, CDR1 is SGHNT and CDR2 YYREEE (reference sequence). Germline trimming cut 3 bases from V and 5 bases from J; bases unmatched to any gene: 12. The CDR3 spans 17 residues. The CDR3 is CASSWGPGQGERETQYF. The CDR3 nucleotides are TGTGCCAGCAGCTGGGGCCCGGGACAGGGGGAAAGGGAGACCCAGTACTTC.

This chain connects TRBV7-9 to TRBJ1-6; D uncertain. V was cut by 1 base and J by 3 bases, with 10 bases left in between. Germline lookup yields CDR1 SEHNR and CDR2 FQNEAQ (reference sequence). This CDR3 comprises 16 residues. CDR3 protein: CASSLGHPLYNSPLHF. The CDR3 nucleotides are TGTGCCAGCAGCTTAGGCCACCCACTCTATAATTCACCCCTCCACTTT.

This chain links TRBV6-5 with TRBJ1-1, with TRBD1 matching over 9 bases. V shed 5 bases, J shed 4 bases, and the junction held 5 bases outside the gene matches. CDR3 length: 14 amino acids. Germline V gene data show CDR1 as MNHEY and CDR2 as SVGAGI. CDR3: CASSKQGAGTEAFF. CDR3 DNA sequence: TGTGCCAGCAGTAAACAGGGGGCGGGCACTGAAGCTTTCTTT.

The chain links TRBV7-8 to TRBJ1-1; no firm D call. The germline V and J ends were trimmed by 7 bases and 0 bases, with 9 bases remaining between them. Per the germline V gene, CDR1 is SGHVS and CDR2 is FQNEAQ. The CDR3 runs 13 residues. CDR3 loop: CASKRLMNTEAFF. The CDR3 DNA is TGTGCCAGCAAACGCCTCATGAACACTGAAGCTTTCTTT.

The chain is built from TRBV5-1 and TRBJ1-6; 8 nucleotides match TRBD1. The CDR3 length is 15 residues. J lost 9 bases, V lost 0 bases, and 5 bases had no gene match. Looked up from germline, CDR1 is SGHRS and CDR2 is YFSETQ. The CDR3 loop is CASSLAGQAGSPLHF. The CDR3 DNA reads TGCGCCAGCAGCTTGGCGGGACAGGCGGGTTCACCCCTCCACTTT.

The chain carries TRBV27 and TRBJ2-7; D uncertain. The CDR3 loop spans 16 amino acids. V lost 2 bases and J 7 bases, leaving 21 bases between the germline ends. Germline CDR1 is MNHEY and CDR2 is SMNVEV (reference sequence). CDR3 DNA sequence: TGTGCCAGCAGTTTAATTTCGGGTTTCGTTAGAGGAGAGCAGTACTTC. As protein: CASSLISGFVRGEQYF.

V usage is TRBV28 and J usage is TRBJ2-2; D remains unclear. The CDR3 runs 12 residues. From germline, CDR1 is MDHEN and CDR2 SYDVKM. The V end was cut by 5 bases, the J end by 4 bases, with 5 bases between. CDR3 sequence (DNA): TGTGCCAGCAGTCAGTTCACCGGGGAGCTGTTTTTT. Translating it yields CASSQFTGELFF.